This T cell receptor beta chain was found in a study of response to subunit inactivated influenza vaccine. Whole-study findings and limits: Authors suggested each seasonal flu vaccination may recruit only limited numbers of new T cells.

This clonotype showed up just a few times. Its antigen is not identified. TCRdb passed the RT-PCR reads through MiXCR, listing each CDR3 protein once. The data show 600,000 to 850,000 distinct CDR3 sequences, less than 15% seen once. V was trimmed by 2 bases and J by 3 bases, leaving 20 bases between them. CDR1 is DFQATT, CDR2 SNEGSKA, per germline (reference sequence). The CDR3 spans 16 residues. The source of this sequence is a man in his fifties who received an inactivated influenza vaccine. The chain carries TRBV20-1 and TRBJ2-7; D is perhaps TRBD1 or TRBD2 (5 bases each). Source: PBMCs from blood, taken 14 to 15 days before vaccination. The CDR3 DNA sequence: TGCAGTGCTAGAAGGGACCGAGAAGGAATATTCTACGAGCAGTACTTC. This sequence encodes CSARRDREGIFYEQYF.